Below, 27 T cell receptor beta chains from the same sample are listed, as sequenced in a study of CD8 T cells in Susac syndrome. An amount of RNA that ranged from roughly 0.45 to 1 ug was reverse transcribed with random hexamers. TCRdb passed the immunoSEQ multiplex PCR reads through MiXCR, listing each CDR3 protein once. The table has around 270,000 distinct CDR3 sequences, 70% to 90% seen once; the top ten hold approximately 0.2%. The source material was CD8+ T cells from PBMCs. All receptors derive from a human donor with multiple sclerosis.

CDR3 DNA: TGTGCCAGCAGCTTAGCAATTGGGACAGTCACTGAAGCTTTCTTT. This codes for CASSLAIGTVTEAFF. The chain uses TRBV7-9 and TRBJ1-1; 7 nucleotides align to TRBD1. V lost 0 bases, J lost 4 bases, and 5 bases stayed unmatched. CDR3 length: 15 residues. The germline V gene has CDR1 SEHNR and CDR2 FQNEAQ (reference sequence).

The genes are TRBV27 and TRBJ1-2, with D uncertain. This CDR3 contains 13 residues. Germline V gene data show CDR1 as MNHEY and CDR2 as SMNVEV (reference sequence). V was cut by 0 bases and J by 4 bases, with 6 bases left in between. CDR3 bases: TGTGCCAGCAGTTTATCAGGAGTCTATGGCTACACCTTC. As protein: CASSLSGVYGYTF.

The chain couples TRBV9 to TRBJ2-7; either TRBD1 or TRBD2 may supply D (6 bases each). CDR1 SGDLS and CDR2 YYNGEE come from the germline V gene. The CDR3 has 13 residues. Trimming cost V 3 bases and J 4 bases, with 11 bases left between them. The CDR3 reads CASSEGEAYEQYF. DNA of the CDR3: TGTGCCAGCAGCGAGGGGGAGGCGTACGAGCAGTACTTC. Full variable domain (missing parts from reference TRBV9 and TRBJ2-7): DSGVTQTPKHLITATGQRVTLRCSPRSGDLSVYWYQQSLDQGLQFLIQYYNGEERAKGNILERFSAQQFPDLHSELNLSSLELGDSALYFCASSEGEAYEQYFGPGTRLTVT.

The gene calls are TRBV5-6 and TRBJ2-1; tentatively, D is TRBD2 (10 bases). Germline CDR1 reads SGHDT; CDR2 reads YYEEEE. This CDR3 is 20 amino acids long. The V gene lost 4 bases and the J gene lost 6 bases, with 32 bases spanning the gap. The CDR3 DNA is TGTGCCAGCAGCCGGGGACAGGGCCCTGGACTAGCGGTCCGGGGCAATGAGCAGTTCTTC. It encodes CASSRGQGPGLAVRGNEQFF.

The chain has TRBV29-1 and TRBJ1-2; 9 nucleotides line up with TRBD1. The V and J ends lost 5 bases and 2 bases, in that order; junction bases with no gene match: 3. CDR1 SQVTM and CDR2 ANQGSEA come from the germline V gene. The CDR3 runs to 13 residues. CDR3 loop: CSVRTGENYGYTF. CDR3 DNA sequence: TGCAGCGTTCGGACAGGGGAAAACTATGGCTACACCTTC.

The chain employs TRBV29-1 and TRBJ2-6; unclear D gene. CDR3 length: 12 residues. V lost 3 bases, J lost 2 bases, and 2 bases lay in between. The V gene's germline CDR1 is SQVTM and CDR2 ANQGSEA. CDR3 nucleotides: TGCAGCGTTGACCCTGGGGCCAACGTCCTGACTTTC. Translated, it gives CSVDPGANVLTF. The full variable domain, with the rest looked up from reference TRBV29-1 and TRBJ2-6, is SAVISQKPSRDICQRGTSLTIQCQVDSQVTMMFWYRQQPGQSLTLIATANQGSEATYESGFVIDKFPISRPNLTFSTLTVSNMSPEDSSIYLCSVDPGANVLTFGAGSRLTVL.

This clonotype was seen a single time. At one boundary the junction diverges from the germline segment, which might be a read error. The rearrangement links TRBV4-1 to TRBJ2-7; unclear D gene. This CDR3 contains 14 residues. The germline V gene has CDR1 MGHRA and CDR2 YSYEKL. As DNA, the CDR3 is TGCGCCAGCAGCCAAGGGGCAAGGGATGGACCCCTGGACTTC. Residues: CASSQGARDGPLDF.

The rearrangement links TRBV7-9 to TRBJ2-5; TRBD2 matches 7 bases. This CDR3 contains 15 residues. Germline CDR1 reads SEHNR; CDR2 reads FQNEAQ (reference sequence). V lost 5 bases to trimming and J lost 5 bases; unmatched junction nucleotides: 11. CDR3 sequence reads: CASSGRGIAGETQYF. The CDR3, as DNA: TGTGCCAGCAGCGGACGGGGGATAGCGGGTGAGACCCAGTACTTC.

This clonotype was seen a single time. The chain uses TRBV27 and TRBJ1-5, with 7 bases that match TRBD1. The V gene end was trimmed by 5 bases and the J gene end by 1 base; junction bases not matched to a gene: 5. This CDR3 region has 15 residues. The germline CDR1 and CDR2 sequences are MNHEY and SMNVEV (reference sequence). CDR3 DNA sequence: TGTGCCAGCAGTACCGGGACAGTAAGCAATCAGCCCCAGCATTTT. Protein: CASSTGTVSNQPQHF.

The rearrangement uses TRBV28 and TRBJ2-5; 7 bases are a match to TRBD2. Trimming took 1 base from V and 1 from J; bases not matched to a gene: 9. CDR1 is MDHEN and CDR2 is SYDVKM in the germline V gene. The CDR3 has 17 residues. The CDR3 reads CASSLFGLAARQETQYF. CDR3 coding DNA: TGTGCCAGCAGTTTATTTGGGCTAGCGGCTCGCCAAGAGACCCAGTACTTC.

V gene TRBV20-1 combines with J gene TRBJ2-3; possible D gene TRBD2, 5 bases. V lost 0 bases to trimming and J lost 1 base, with 8 bases between them. The CDR3 consists of 14 residues. Germline V gene sequence: CDR1 DFQATT, CDR2 SNEGSKA (reference sequence). CDR3 coding DNA: TGCAGTGCTAGAGAAGCGGAGCGCACAGATACGCAGTATTTT. It is translated as CSAREAERTDTQYF.

The rearrangement joins TRBV28 to TRBJ2-7; D possibly corresponds to TRBD1 (6 bases). Germline assignment: CDR1 MDHEN and CDR2 SYDVKM. CDR3 length: 16 amino acids. V lost 5 bases and J 2 bases, leaving 19 bases between the germline ends. The CDR3 spells CASSPLHREGAYEQYF. The CDR3 region has the DNA TGTGCCAGCAGTCCCCTCCACAGGGAAGGGGCCTACGAGCAGTACTTC.

The sample holds one count of this clonotype. The rearrangement links TRBV4-3 to TRBJ2-3; TRBD1 aligns across 10 bases. Germline assignment: CDR1 LGHNA and CDR2 YSLEER. The CDR3 has 18 amino acids. The J segment lost 2 bases and the V segment lost 0 bases, leaving 8 bases of the junction unmatched. The CDR3 sequence: CASSQDRRGQGLTDTQYF. The CDR3 bases are TGCGCCAGCAGCCAAGATCGGCGGGGACAGGGGCTCACAGATACGCAGTATTTT.

The gene calls are TRBV11-3 and TRBJ2-2, with D uncertain. The CDR3 extends over 15 amino acids. Germline assignment: CDR1 SGHNT and CDR2 YENEEA. V was cut by 0 bases and J by 5 bases, with 10 bases left in between. The CDR3 DNA follows: TGTGCCAGCAGCTTAGACGGAACCCCTACCGGGGAGCTGTTTTTT. Translated, it gives CASSLDGTPTGELFF.

This clonotype was observed a few times. The chain has TRBV7-8 and TRBJ1-5, with D unclear. Germline CDR1 SGHVS, CDR2 FQNEAQ. V was trimmed by 5 bases and J by 0 bases, leaving 5 bases between them. CDR3 size: 13 residues. The DNA for the CDR3 is TGTGCCAGCAGCATCAGTAGCAATCAGCCCCAGCATTTT. Encoded protein: CASSISSNQPQHF.

This chain links TRBV4-3 with TRBJ2-7; D is unclear. CDR1 LGHNA and CDR2 YSLEER come from the germline V gene. This CDR3 comprises 13 residues. V shed 2 bases and J shed 5 bases, with 10 bases lying between them. The CDR3 region has the DNA TGCGCCAGCAGCCAACGTTCGTCCGACGAGCAGTACTTC. It is translated as CASSQRSSDEQYF.

This clonotype was seen a handful of times. The chain recombines TRBV6-2 or TRBV6-3 with TRBJ1-2; 7 bases are a match to TRBD1. With 5 bases clipped from V and 4 bases from J, the junction kept 4 bases outside the gene matches. Germline V gene lookup returns CDR1 MNHEY and CDR2 SVGEGT. The CDR3 is 13 residues long. The chain's CDR3 is CASSPTGTYGYTF. The CDR3 nucleotides read TGTGCCAGCAGTCCGACAGGGACCTATGGCTACACCTTC.

There are a few counts of this clonotype. V gene TRBV7-9 combines with J gene TRBJ2-7; D gene ambiguous. From germline, CDR1 is SEHNR and CDR2 FQNEAQ (reference sequence). This CDR3 region has 15 residues. V was clipped by 5 bases and J by 0 bases, with 14 bases between them. CDR3 amino acids: CASSITPVSSYEQYF. The CDR3 nucleotides are TGTGCCAGCAGCATCACCCCGGTGAGCTCCTACGAGCAGTACTTC.

The chain uses TRBV28 and TRBJ1-2; D may be TRBD1 (5 bases). Between the trimmed V and J ends, which lost 2 bases and 4 bases, there was a span of 8 bases. The CDR3 consists of 13 residues. The germline V gene encodes CDR1 MDHEN and CDR2 SYDVKM. This chain's CDR3 is CASSLLGGYGYTF. In nucleotides, the CDR3 is TGTGCCAGCAGTTTACTCGGGGGCTATGGCTACACCTTC.

The gene calls are TRBV20-1 and TRBJ2-7; TRBD1 might be the D (5 bases). V was clipped by 5 bases and J by 3 bases, with 14 bases between them. The CDR3 loop spans 13 amino acids. CDR1 is DFQATT and CDR2 is SNEGSKA in the germline V gene (reference sequence). In DNA, the CDR3 is TGCAGTGCTGGGATGGACATCGACTACGAGCAGTACTTC. Its protein is CSAGMDIDYEQYF.

The chain has TRBV12-3 or TRBV12-4 and TRBJ2-1, with TRBD2 identical over 7 bases. There are 18 residues in the CDR3. Unmatched junction bases numbered 14, after V lost 6 bases and J lost 0 bases. CDR3 sequence reads: CASREGPLAGISYNEQFF. CDR3 nucleotide sequence: TGTGCCAGCAGGGAGGGGCCTTTAGCGGGCATCTCCTACAATGAGCAGTTCTTC.

The V and J genes are TRBV6-5 and TRBJ2-1; D is unresolved. The CDR3 sequence is 13 residues long. V lost 0 bases to trimming and J lost 10 bases, with 10 bases between them. Germline V lookup: CDR1 MNHEY, CDR2 SVGAGI. The CDR3 DNA sequence: TGTGCCAGCAGTTACTCGAATTTGGGGGAGCAGTTCTTC. This translates into CASSYSNLGEQFF.

This clonotype showed up just once. The chain couples TRBV7-9 to TRBJ2-1, with TRBD2 identical over 10 bases. CDR1 is SEHNR and CDR2 is FQNEAQ in the germline V gene (reference sequence). The V and J ends lost 5 bases and 0 bases, in that order; junction bases with no gene match: 7. The CDR3 loop spans 17 amino acids. The CDR3 here is CASSPSSGGGSYNEQFF. In nucleotides, the CDR3 is TGTGCCAGCAGCCCATCTAGCGGGGGTGGCTCCTACAATGAGCAGTTCTTC.

CDR3 DNA sequence: TGTGCCAGTAAACGCTCTAGCGGAGACTACGAGCAGTACTTC. Protein: CASKRSSGDYEQYF. V gene TRBV19 combines with J gene TRBJ2-7; 7 nucleotides match TRBD2. V dropped 7 bases and J dropped 3; count of bases not matched to a gene: 9. CDR1 is LNHDA, CDR2 SQIVND, per germline (reference sequence). The CDR3 sequence is 14 residues long.

This CDR3 is CAWSVLGSTDTQYF. CDR3 DNA sequence: TGTGCCTGGAGTGTATTGGGAAGCACAGATACGCAGTATTTT. This rearrangement joins TRBV30 to TRBJ2-3, with D hard to call. Looked up from germline, CDR1 is GTSNPN and CDR2 is SVGIG (reference sequence). The CDR3 contains 14 residues. Trimming removed 0 bases from V and 0 bases from J, with 7 bases in between. The variable domain in full, with the rest retrieved from reference TRBV30 and TRBJ2-3, is SQTIHQWPATLVQPVGSPLSLECTVEGTSNPNLYWYRQAAGRGLQLLFYSVGIGQISSEVPQNLSASRPQDRQFILSSKKLLLSDSGFYLCAWSVLGSTDTQYFGPGTRLTVL.

The V and J genes are TRBV29-1 and TRBJ1-2; 7 bases match TRBD1. The CDR3 sequence is 15 residues long. With 0 bases clipped from V and 3 bases from J, the junction kept 7 bases outside the gene matches. CDR1 and CDR2 (germline): SQVTM, ANQGSEA. CDR3 amino acids: CSVEDLRGRDYGYTF. In nucleotides, the CDR3 is TGCAGCGTTGAAGATCTTAGGGGGCGCGACTATGGCTACACCTTC.

V is TRBV11-2 and J is TRBJ1-1; 10 bases map to TRBD1. Per germline, CDR1 SGHAT and CDR2 FQNNGV. Losses at the gene ends were 3 bases for V and 7 bases for J; bases not matched to a gene: 2. This CDR3 has 13 residues. The CDR3 bases are TGTGCCAGCAGCTTGGGACAGGGGAATGAAGCTTTCTTT. Translated, it gives CASSLGQGNEAFF.